This is a list of T cell receptor beta chains from one sample in a study of Ad26.COV2.S vaccination and SARS-CoV-2 variants. Libraries were prepared by immunoSEQ multiplex PCR; TCRdb keeps only in-frame clonotypes and omits some of them. The sample lists 350,000 to 450,000 clones, approximately 91% occurring once. This sample comprised peripheral blood, obtained in a trial of Ad26.COV2.S vaccine versus placebo. These receptors all stem from a person aged 18-60 years who received the Ad26.COV2.S COVID-19 vaccine or a placebo. Both conserved end residues are part of each CDR3. A D gene is named only where the DNA matches it firmly. Some rows mark clone size as missing; the rest say once, few, many or name a class of expanded clone.

.,.,TRBJ2-7,TRBV15,TGTGCCACCAGTCCTGACTACTCCTACGAGCAGTACTTC,CATSPDYSYEQYF
.,.,TRBJ2-1,TRBV25-1,TGTGCCAGCAGTGCACCCGAAAAAGGCAATGAGCAGTTCTTC,CASSAPEKGNEQFF
.,.,TRBJ1-1,TRBV7-9,TGTGCCAGCAGCTTAGTGAACACTGAAGCTTTCTTT,CASSLVNTEAFF
.,TRBD1,TRBJ1-1,TRBV28,TGTGCCAGCAGTTTCATTGACAGGGACACTGAAGCTTTCTTT,CASSFIDRDTEAFF
.,.,TRBJ2-2,TRBV7-3,TGTGCCAGCAGCCCGATGGGGGTAGGCGGGGAGCTGTTTTTT,CASSPMGVGGELFF
.,TRBD2,TRBJ2-2,TRBV4-1,TGCGCCAGCACTCGGCCGGGTAGCGGGAGAGGAGGGGAGCTGTTTTTT,CASTRPGSGRGGELFF
.,TRBD1,TRBJ2-7,TRBV19,TGTGCCAGTAGCTTTCCCGGGACAGGGGCCGAGCAGTACTTC,CASSFPGTGAEQYF
.,TRBD1,TRBJ2-1,TRBV27,TGTGCCAGCATCCATAGGGGGGACAGGCCCAACAATGAGCAGTTCTTC,CASIHRGDRPNNEQFF
.,TRBD2,TRBJ2-7,TRBV6-2/TRBV6-3,TGTGCCAGCACCCCGGCGGGAGGGCCAGAAGAGCAGTACTTC,CASTPAGGPEEQYF
.,.,TRBJ2-3,TRBV4-3,TGCGCCAGCAGCCAAGGGGTGGCAGATACGCAGTATTTT,CASSQGVADTQYF
.,.,TRBJ2-1,TRBV7-6,TGTGCCAGCAGCTTAACGGACAGTTACAATGAGCAGTTCTTC,CASSLTDSYNEQFF
.,TRBD1,TRBJ2-5,TRBV5-1,TGCGCCAGCAGGGGACAGGGGCTACAAGAGACCCAGTACTTC,CASRGQGLQETQYF
once,TRBD2,TRBJ2-3,TRBV28,TGTGCCAGCAGCCGATCTAGCGGTTCCGTAGATACGCAGTATTTT,CASSRSSGSVDTQYF
.,.,TRBJ2-6,TRBV10-3,TGTGCCATCAGTCCAGGGTCTGGGGCCAACGTCCTGACTTTC,CAISPGSGANVLTF
.,TRBD1,TRBJ1-3,TRBV24-1,TGTTCGGTCGGGTGGGACAGACTCTCTGGAAACACCATATATTTT,CSVGWDRLSGNTIYF
.,.,TRBJ2-3,TRBV27,TGTGCCAGCAGTTTATGGCCGGGGCGAACAGATACGCAGTATTTT,CASSLWPGRTDTQYF
once,TRBD1,TRBJ2-7,TRBV28,TGTGCCACCAGAGCAGGGACAGGGGGTTCCTACGAGCAGTACTTC,CATRAGTGGSYEQYF
once,TRBD2,TRBJ2-1,TRBV4-1,TGCGCCAGCAGCCAACCGGGACTAGCGGGAGGGGGCTACAATGAGCAGTTCTTC,CASSQPGLAGGGYNEQFF
.,.,TRBJ1-6,TRBV6-4,TGTGCCAGCAGTCCTAACCCGGGAAATTCACCCCTCCACTTT,CASSPNPGNSPLHF
.,TRBD1,TRBJ2-2,TRBV10-1,TGCGCCAGCAGGGGACAGGGGGCGTCCGGGGAGCTGTTTTTT,CASRGQGASGELFF